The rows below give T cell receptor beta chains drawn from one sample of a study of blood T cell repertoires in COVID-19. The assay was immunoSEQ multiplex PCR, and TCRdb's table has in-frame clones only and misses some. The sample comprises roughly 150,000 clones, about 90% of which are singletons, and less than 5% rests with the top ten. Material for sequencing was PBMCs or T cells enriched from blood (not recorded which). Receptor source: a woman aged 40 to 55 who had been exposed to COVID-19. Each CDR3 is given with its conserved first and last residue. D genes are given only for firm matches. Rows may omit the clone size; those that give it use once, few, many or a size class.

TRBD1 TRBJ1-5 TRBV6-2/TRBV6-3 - TGTGCCAGCAGTTATAACAGTGCAGGGGGGCCCCAGCATTTT CASSYNSAGGPQHF
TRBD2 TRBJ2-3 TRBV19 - TGTGCCAGTAGCCCCGGGACTACAGTAGCAGATACGCAGTATTTT CASSPGTTVADTQYF
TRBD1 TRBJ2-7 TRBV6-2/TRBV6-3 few TGTGCCAGCAGTTACCAGGGGGTCGGGTACGAGCAGTACTTC CASSYQGVGYEQYF
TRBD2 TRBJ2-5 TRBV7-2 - TGTGCCAGCAGCTCGGGACTAGCGGGGGGCGGGGAGACCCAGTACTTC CASSSGLAGGGETQYF
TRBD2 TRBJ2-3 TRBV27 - TGTGCCAGCAGTTCCGCAGCGGGGGGAGGGAAAGATACGCAGTATTTT CASSSAAGGGKDTQYF
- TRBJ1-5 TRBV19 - TGTGCCAGTAGTATAACCCAGGGGTGGTCGAGCAATCAGCCCCAGCATTTT CASSITQGWSSNQPQHF
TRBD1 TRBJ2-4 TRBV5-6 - TGTGCCAGCAGAAGTTCCATGACAGGGCCCATTCAGTACTTC CASRSSMTGPIQYF
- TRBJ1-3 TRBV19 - TGTGCCAGTAGGTCCCCGGGCTCTGGAAACACCATATATTTT CASRSPGSGNTIYF
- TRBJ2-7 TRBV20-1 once TGCAGTGCTAGTGATTCAGAGATACAGTCCTACGAGCAGTACTTC CSASDSEIQSYEQYF
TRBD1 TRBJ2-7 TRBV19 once TGTGCCAGTAGTAGGGACAGGGGGCTTAGCGAGCAGTACTTC CASSRDRGLSEQYF
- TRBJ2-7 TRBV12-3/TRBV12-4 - TGTGCCAGCAGTTTAGGGCCTCAGCAGTACTTC CASSLGPQQYF
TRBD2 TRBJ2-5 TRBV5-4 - TGTGCCAGCAGCTCCATCCTGACTAGCGGGAAAGAGACCCAGTACTTC CASSSILTSGKETQYF
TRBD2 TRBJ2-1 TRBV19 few TGTGCCAGTAGTATTCCCCGGACTAGCGGGTTATCCTACAATGAGCAGTTCTTC CASSIPRTSGLSYNEQFF
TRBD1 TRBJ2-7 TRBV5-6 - TGTGCCAGCAGCTCCCGGGACAGGGTTATTTCATCCTACGAGCAGTACTTC CASSSRDRVISSYEQYF
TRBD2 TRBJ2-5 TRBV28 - TGTGCCAGCAGTGATACTAGCGTATCACGGGAGACCCAGTACTTC CASSDTSVSRETQYF
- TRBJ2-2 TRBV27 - TGTGCCAGCAGTTTAACTACAGGGCGCACCGGGGAGCTGTTTTTT CASSLTTGRTGELFF
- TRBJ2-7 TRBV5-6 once TGTGCCAGCAGTTCTCTAGCGAACTACGAGCAGTACTTC CASSSLANYEQYF
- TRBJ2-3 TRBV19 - TGTGCCAGTAGTAGGGGCGCACACACAGATACGCAGTATTTT CASSRGAHTDTQYF
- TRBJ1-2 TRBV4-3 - TGCGCCAGCAGCCAAGATCGCGGTGGCTACACCTTC CASSQDRGGYTF